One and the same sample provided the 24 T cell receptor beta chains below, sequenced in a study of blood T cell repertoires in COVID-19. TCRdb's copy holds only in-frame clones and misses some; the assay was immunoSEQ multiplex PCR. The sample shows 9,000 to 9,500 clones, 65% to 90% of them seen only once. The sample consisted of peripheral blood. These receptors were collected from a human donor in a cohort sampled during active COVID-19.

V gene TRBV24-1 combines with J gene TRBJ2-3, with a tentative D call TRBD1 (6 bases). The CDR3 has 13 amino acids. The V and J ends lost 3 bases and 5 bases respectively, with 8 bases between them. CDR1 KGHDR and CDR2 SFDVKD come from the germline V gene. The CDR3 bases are TGTGCCACCAGTGATAGGGGGATAGATACGCAGTATTTT. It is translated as CATSDRGIDTQYF.

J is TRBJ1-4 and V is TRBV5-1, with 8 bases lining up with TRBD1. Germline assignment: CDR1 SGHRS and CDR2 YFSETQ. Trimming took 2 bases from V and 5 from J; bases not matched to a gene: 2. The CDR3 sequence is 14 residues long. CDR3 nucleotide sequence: TGCGCCAGCAGCTTCCGGACAGGGAATGAAAAACTGTTTTTT. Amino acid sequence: CASSFRTGNEKLFF.

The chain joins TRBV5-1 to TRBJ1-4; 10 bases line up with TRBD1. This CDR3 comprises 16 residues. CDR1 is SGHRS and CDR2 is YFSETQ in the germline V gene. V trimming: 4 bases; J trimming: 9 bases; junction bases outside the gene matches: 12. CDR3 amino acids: CASSLGQGDLHQKLFF. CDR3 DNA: TGCGCCAGCAGCCTCGGACAGGGGGATTTACATCAAAAACTGTTTTTT.

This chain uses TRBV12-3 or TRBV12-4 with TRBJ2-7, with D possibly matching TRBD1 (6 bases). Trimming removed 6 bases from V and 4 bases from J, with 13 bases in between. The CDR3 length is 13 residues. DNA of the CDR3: TGTGCCAGCAGCTCAGGGGCAACATACGAGCAGTACTTC. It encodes CASSSGATYEQYF.

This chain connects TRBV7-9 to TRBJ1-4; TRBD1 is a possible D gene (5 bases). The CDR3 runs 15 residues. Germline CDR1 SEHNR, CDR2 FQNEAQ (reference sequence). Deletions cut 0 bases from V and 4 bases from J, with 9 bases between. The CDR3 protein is CASSLAAQGNEKLFF. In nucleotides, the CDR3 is TGTGCCAGCAGCTTAGCGGCGCAGGGTAATGAAAAACTGTTTTTT.

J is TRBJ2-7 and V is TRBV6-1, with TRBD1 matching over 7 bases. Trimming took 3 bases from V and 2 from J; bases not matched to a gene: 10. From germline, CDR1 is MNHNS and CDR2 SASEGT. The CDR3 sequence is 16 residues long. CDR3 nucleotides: TGTGCCAGCAGTGACCCTCCCTACAGGGGCCCCTACGAGCAGTACTTC. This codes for CASSDPPYRGPYEQYF.

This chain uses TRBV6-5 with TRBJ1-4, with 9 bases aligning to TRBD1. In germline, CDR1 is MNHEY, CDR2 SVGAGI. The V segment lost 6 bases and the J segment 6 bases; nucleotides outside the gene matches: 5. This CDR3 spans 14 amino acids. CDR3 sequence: CASRRQGGDEKLFF. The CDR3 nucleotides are TGTGCCAGCAGGCGACAGGGGGGAGATGAAAAACTGTTTTTT.

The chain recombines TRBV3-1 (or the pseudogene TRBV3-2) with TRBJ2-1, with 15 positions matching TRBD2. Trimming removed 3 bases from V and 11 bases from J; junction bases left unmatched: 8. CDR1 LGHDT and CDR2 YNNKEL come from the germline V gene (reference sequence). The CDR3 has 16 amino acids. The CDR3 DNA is TGTGCCAGCAGCCATGGGACTAGCGGGAGGATAGGAAAGCAGTTCTTC. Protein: CASSHGTSGRIGKQFF.

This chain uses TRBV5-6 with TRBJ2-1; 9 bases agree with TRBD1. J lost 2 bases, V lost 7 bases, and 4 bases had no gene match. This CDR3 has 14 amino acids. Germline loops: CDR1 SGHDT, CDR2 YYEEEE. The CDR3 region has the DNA TGTGCCAGCGGGGGACAGGGTCCCTACAATGAGCAGTTCTTC. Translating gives CASGGQGPYNEQFF.

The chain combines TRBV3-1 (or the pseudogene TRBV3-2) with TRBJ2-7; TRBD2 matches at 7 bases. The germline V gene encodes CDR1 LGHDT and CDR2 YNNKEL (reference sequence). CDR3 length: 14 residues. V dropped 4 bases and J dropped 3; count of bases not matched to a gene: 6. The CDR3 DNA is TGTGCCAGCAGCCCCCGCGGGGGAGACTACGAGCAGTACTTC. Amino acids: CASSPRGGDYEQYF.

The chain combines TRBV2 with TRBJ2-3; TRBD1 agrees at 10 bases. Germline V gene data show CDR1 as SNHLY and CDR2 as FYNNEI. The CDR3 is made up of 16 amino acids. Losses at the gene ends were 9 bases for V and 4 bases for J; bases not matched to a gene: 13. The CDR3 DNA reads TGTGCCAGTCTCCTCCTCGGGACAGGGGTGGCAGATACGCAGTATTTT. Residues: CASLLLGTGVADTQYF.

For the CDR3, the DNA is TGTGCCAGCAGTTACTCGATTTTTGCAGGGTACACTGAAGCTTTCTTT. As protein: CASSYSIFAGYTEAFF. The V call is TRBV6-2 or TRBV6-3, the J call TRBJ1-1, with a possible D match to TRBD1 (5 bases). Trimming shortened V by 0 bases and J by 3 bases, and 14 bases separated the two germline ends. Germline loops: CDR1 MNHEY, CDR2 SVGEGT. CDR3 length equals 16 residues.

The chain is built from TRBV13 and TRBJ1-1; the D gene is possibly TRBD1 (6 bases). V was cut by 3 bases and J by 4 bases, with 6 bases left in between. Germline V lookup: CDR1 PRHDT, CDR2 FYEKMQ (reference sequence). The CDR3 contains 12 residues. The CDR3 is CASSLTGTEAFF. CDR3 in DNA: TGTGCCAGCAGCTTGACAGGCACTGAAGCTTTCTTT.

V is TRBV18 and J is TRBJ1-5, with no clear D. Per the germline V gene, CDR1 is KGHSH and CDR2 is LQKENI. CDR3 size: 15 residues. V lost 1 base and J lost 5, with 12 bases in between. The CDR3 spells CASSPQNPRDQPQHF. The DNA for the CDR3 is TGTGCCAGCTCACCACAGAATCCCCGGGATCAGCCCCAGCATTTT.

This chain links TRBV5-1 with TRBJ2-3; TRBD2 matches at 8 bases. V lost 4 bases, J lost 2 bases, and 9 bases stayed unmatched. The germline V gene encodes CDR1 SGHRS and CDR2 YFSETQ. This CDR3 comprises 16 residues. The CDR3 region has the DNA TGCGCCAGCAGCCCGGGACTAGTTACCACCACAGATACGCAGTATTTT. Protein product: CASSPGLVTTTDTQYF.

The CDR3 sequence is CASSYPGEGEQYF. The CDR3 bases are TGTGCCAGCAGCTACCCCGGGGAGGGCGAGCAGTACTTC. The chain joins TRBV7-9 to TRBJ2-7, with TRBD2 matching over 7 bases. V lost 4 bases to trimming and J lost 6 bases; unmatched junction nucleotides: 6. The CDR3 runs to 13 residues. Germline assignment: CDR1 SEHNR and CDR2 FQNEAQ (reference sequence). The whole variable domain, filled in from reference TRBV7-9 and TRBJ2-7, reads DTGVSQNPRHKITKRGQNVTFRCDPISEHNRLYWYRQTLGQGPEFLTYFQNEAQLEKSRLLSDRFSAERPKGSFSTLEIQRTEQGDSAMYLCASSYPGEGEQYFGPGTRLTVT.

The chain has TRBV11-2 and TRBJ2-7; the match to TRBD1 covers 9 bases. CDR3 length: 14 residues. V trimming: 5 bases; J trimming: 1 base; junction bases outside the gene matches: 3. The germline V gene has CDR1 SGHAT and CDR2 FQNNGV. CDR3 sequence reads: CASSPGQGSYEQYF. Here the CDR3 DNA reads TGTGCCAGCAGCCCAGGACAGGGGTCCTACGAGCAGTACTTC.

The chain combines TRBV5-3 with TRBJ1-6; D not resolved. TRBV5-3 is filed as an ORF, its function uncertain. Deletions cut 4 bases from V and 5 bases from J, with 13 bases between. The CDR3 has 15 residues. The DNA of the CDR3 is TGTGCCAGAAGCCTAATAATGTTAAATAATTCACCCCTCCACTTT. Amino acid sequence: CARSLIMLNNSPLHF.

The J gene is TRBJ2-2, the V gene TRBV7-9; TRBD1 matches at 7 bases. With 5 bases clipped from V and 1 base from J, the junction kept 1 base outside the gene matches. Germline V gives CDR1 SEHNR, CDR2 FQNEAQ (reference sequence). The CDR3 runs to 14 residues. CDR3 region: CASSGTVNTGELFF. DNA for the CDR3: TGTGCCAGCAGCGGGACAGTGAACACCGGGGAGCTGTTTTTT.

CDR3 amino acids: CASSPGTAATNEKLFF. DNA of the CDR3: TGTGCCAGCAGCCCCGGGACAGCTGCAACTAATGAAAAACTGTTTTTT. This chain links TRBV9 with TRBJ1-4; TRBD1 matches at 7 bases. The V gene's germline CDR1 is SGDLS and CDR2 YYNGEE. This CDR3 contains 16 residues. After removal of 4 bases from V and 0 bases from J, the junction contained 6 bases not matched to a gene.

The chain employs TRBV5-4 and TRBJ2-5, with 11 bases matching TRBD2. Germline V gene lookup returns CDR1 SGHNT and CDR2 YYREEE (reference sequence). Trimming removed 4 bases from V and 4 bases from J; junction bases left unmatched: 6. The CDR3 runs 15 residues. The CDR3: CASSQRLAGRETQYF. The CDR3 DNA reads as TGTGCCAGCAGCCAACGACTAGCGGGAAGAGAGACCCAGTACTTC.

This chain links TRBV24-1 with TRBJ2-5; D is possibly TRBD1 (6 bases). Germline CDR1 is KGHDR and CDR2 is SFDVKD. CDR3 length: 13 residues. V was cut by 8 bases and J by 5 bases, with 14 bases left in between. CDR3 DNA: TGTGCCACCAATGCGAGGGGGTTGGAGACCCAGTACTTC. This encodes CATNARGLETQYF.

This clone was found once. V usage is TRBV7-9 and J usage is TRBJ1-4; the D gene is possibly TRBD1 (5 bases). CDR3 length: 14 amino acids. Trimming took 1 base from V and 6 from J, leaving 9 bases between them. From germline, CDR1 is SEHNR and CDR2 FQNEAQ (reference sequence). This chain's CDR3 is CASSLGGVDEKLFF. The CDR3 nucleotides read TGTGCCAGCAGCTTAGGGGGGGTCGATGAAAAACTGTTTTTT.

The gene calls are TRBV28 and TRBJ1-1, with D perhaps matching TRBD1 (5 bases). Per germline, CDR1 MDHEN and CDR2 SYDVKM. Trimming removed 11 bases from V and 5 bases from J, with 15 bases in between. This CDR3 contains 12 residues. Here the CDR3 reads CAGGRGGTEAFF. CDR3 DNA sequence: TGTGCCGGGGGGAGGGGAGGGACTGAAGCTTTCTTT.